These T cell receptor beta chains were read from a single sample in a study of blood T cell repertoires in COVID-19. The data were produced by immunoSEQ multiplex PCR, yet TCRdb's version contains in-frame clones alone and is incomplete. The sample has about 90,000 clones, approximately 90% seen once. The sample consisted of peripheral blood. The receptors here all came from a human donor with active COVID-19. The donor label of this sample is uncertain. CDR3s include the opening cysteine and the closing phenylalanine or tryptophan. Fields, in order: J gene, V gene, CDR3 protein.

>TRBJ1-4|TRBV4-1
CASSQDTNPNEKLFF
>TRBJ1-1|TRBV18
CASSPFPDGATGAFF
>TRBJ1-1|TRBV9
CASSGGQTITMNTEAFF
>TRBJ2-7|TRBV28
CASSSGGFPYEQYF
>TRBJ2-2|TRBV7-8
CASSEERARTGELFF
>TRBJ1-2|TRBV27
CASRPGTTLSYTF
>TRBJ1-5|TRBV19
CASSAVRLSNQPQHF
>TRBJ2-1|TRBV6-5
CASSRLAGGYNEQFF
>TRBJ2-7|TRBV5-6
CASSSSLAGDYEQYF
>TRBJ2-7|TRBV6-6
CASSSNDRRHEQYF
>TRBJ1-6|TRBV9
CASSPGDPNSPLHF
>TRBJ2-4|TRBV29-1
CSVEAGDIQYF
>TRBJ2-2|TRBV19
CASNPRQKNTGELFF
>TRBJ2-7|TRBV5-5
CASSREPDRAYEQYF
>TRBJ1-1|TRBV27
CASSFWNTEAFF
>TRBJ2-6|TRBV6-1
CASSASGQGSPGANVLTF
>TRBJ1-2|TRBV6-5
CASSLQGSDYTF
>TRBJ1-2|TRBV28
CASRMPTGLSTNYGYTF
>TRBJ2-7|TRBV10-3
CAISDPNSYEQYF
>TRBJ2-7|TRBV2
CATQARNSYEQYF
>TRBJ2-3|TRBV7-3
CASSPSGTSGVSPPQYF
>TRBJ1-5|TRBV4-3
CASSQEERGPQHF
>TRBJ2-3|TRBV4-1
CASSQDPDRADTQYF
>TRBJ1-1|TRBV6-6
CASSYSGTPGVPFF
>TRBJ2-7|TRBV11-3
CASSLGGGGEQYF
>TRBJ2-2|TRBV18
CASSPFGGADTGELFF
>TRBJ2-1|TRBV6-5
CASSATRVYNEQFF
>TRBJ1-2|TRBV19
CASSRGQGDGYTF